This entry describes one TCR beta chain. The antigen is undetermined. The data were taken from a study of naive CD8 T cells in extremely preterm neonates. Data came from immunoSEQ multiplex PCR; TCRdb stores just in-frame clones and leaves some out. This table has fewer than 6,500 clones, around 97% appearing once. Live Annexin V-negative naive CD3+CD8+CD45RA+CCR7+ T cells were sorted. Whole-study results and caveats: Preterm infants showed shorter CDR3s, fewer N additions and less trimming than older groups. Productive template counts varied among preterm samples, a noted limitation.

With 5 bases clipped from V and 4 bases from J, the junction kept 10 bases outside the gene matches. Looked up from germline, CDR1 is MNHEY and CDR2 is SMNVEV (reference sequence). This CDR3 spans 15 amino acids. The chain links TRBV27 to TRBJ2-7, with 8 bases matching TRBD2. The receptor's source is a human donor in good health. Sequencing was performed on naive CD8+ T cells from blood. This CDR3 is CASSHSGTSRYEQYF. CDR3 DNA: TGTGCCAGCAGTCATTCCGGGACTAGTCGTTACGAGCAGTACTTC.